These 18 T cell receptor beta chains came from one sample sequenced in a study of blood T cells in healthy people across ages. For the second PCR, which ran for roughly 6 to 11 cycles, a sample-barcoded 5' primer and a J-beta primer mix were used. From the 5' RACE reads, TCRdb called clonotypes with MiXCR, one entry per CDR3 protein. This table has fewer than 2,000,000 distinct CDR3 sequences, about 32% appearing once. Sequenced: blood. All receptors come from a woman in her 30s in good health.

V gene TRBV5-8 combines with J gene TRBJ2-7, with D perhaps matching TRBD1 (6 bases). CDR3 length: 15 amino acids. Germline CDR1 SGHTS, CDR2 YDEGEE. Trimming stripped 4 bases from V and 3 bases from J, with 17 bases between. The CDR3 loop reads CASSTLMDSNYEQYF. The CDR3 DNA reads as TGTGCCAGCAGCACCCTGATGGACAGCAACTACGAGCAGTACTTC.

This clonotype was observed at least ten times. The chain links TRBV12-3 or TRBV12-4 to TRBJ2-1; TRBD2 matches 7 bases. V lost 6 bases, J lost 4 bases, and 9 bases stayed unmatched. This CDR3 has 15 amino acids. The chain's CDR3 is CASSPLGGSYNEQFF. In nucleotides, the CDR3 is TGTGCCAGCAGCCCCCTCGGGGGGAGTTACAATGAGCAGTTCTTC.

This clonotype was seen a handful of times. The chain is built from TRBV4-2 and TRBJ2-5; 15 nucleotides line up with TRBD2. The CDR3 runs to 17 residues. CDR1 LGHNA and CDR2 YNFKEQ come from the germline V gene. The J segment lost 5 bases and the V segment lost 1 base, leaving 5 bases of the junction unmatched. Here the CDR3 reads CASSQGTSGGAWETQYF. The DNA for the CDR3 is TGTGCCAGCAGCCAAGGGACTAGCGGGGGGGCTTGGGAGACCCAGTACTTC.

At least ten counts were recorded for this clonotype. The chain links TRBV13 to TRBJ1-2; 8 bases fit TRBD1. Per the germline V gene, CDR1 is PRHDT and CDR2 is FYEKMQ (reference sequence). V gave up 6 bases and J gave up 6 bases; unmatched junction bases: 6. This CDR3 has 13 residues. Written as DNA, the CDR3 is TGTGCCAGCAGACGACAGGGGAGAAATGGCTACACCTTC. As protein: CASRRQGRNGYTF.

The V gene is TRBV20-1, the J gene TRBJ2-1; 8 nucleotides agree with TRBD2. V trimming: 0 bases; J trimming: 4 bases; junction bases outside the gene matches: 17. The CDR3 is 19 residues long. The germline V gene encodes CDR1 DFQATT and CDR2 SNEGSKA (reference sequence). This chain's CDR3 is CSARDYGTRDRRQYNEQFF. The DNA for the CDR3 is TGCAGTGCTAGAGATTATGGGACTAGAGACCGTAGGCAATACAATGAGCAGTTCTTC.

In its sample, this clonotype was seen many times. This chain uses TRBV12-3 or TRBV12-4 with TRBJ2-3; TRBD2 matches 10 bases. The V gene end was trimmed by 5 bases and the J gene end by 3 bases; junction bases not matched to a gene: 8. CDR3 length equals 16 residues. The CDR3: CASSPIAGGGTDTQYF. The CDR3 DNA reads TGTGCCAGCAGTCCCATAGCGGGGGGCGGGACAGATACGCAGTATTTT.

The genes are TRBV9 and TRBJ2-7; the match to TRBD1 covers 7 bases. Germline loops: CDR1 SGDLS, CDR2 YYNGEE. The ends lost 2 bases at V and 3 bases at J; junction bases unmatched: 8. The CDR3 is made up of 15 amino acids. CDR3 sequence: CASSVLEGANYEQYF. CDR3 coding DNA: TGTGCCAGCAGCGTTCTCGAGGGGGCCAACTACGAGCAGTACTTC.

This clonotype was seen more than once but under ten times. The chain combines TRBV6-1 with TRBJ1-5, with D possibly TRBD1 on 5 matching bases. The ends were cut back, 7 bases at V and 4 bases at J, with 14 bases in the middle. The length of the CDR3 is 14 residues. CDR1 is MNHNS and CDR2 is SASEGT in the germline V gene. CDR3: CASMPDNINQPQHF. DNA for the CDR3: TGTGCCAGCATGCCGGACAACATTAATCAGCCCCAGCATTTT.

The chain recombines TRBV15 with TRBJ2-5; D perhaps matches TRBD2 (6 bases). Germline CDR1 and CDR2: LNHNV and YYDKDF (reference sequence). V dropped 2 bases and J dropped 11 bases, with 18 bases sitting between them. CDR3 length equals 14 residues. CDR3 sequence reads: CATSRPGLKYEQYF. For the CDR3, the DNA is TGTGCCACCAGCAGACCGGGACTCAAGTATGAGCAGTACTTC.

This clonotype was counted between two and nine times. The CDR3 DNA follows: TGTGCCAGCAGCTTAAAAGCACCACAGGGGGCTGATCAGCCCCAGCATTTT. Translated: CASSLKAPQGADQPQHF. J is TRBJ1-5 and V is TRBV7-8; 9 bases fit TRBD1. The CDR3 spans 17 residues. V was clipped by 2 bases and J by 5 bases; unmatched bases: 10. The germline gives CDR1 SGHVS, CDR2 FQNEAQ. Combining the CDR3 with reference TRBV7-8 and TRBJ1-5 gives the whole variable domain GAGVSQSPRYKVAKRGQDVALRCDPISGHVSLFWYQQALGQGPEFLTYFQNEAQLDKSGLPSDRFFAERPEGSVSTLKIQRTQQEDSAVYLCASSLKAPQGADQPQHFGDGTRLSIL.

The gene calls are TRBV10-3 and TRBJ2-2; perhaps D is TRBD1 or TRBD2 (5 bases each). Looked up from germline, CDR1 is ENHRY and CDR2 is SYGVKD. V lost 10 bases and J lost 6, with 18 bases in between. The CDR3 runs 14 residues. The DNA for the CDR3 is TGTGCCACCCGGGACCCCTTCAGGGCCGGGGAGCTGTTTTTT. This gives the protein CATRDPFRAGELFF.

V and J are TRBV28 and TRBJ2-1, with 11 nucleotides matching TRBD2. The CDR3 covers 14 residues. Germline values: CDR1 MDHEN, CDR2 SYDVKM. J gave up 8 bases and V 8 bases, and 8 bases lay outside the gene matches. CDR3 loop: CASAPGLAAHEQFF. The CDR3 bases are TGTGCCAGCGCTCCGGGACTAGCGGCCCATGAGCAGTTCTTC.

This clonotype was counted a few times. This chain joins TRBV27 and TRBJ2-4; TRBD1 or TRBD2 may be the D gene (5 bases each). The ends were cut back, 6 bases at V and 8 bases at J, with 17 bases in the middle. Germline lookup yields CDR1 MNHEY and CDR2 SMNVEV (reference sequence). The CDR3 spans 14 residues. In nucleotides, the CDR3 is TGTGCCAGCAGAACCGGACTTGGGGGATACATTCAGTACTTC. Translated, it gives CASRTGLGGYIQYF.

The CDR3 here is CASSGSPDQLSYEQYF. The CDR3 DNA reads as TGCGCCAGCAGTGGATCCCCAGATCAACTGAGCTACGAGCAGTACTTC. The V and J genes are TRBV10-2 and TRBJ2-7; D is undetermined. The CDR3 is 16 amino acids. The V end lost 4 bases, the J end lost 3 bases, and 19 bases lay between the germline ends. Germline CDR1 reads WSHSY; CDR2 reads SAAADI.

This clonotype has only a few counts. CDR3 residues: CSATRSYGTGKNQPQHF. In DNA form, the CDR3 reads TGCAGTGCCACCCGCTCGTACGGGACAGGAAAAAATCAGCCCCAGCATTTT. The V and J genes are TRBV20-1 and TRBJ1-5; the match to TRBD1 covers 8 bases. Germline CDR1 DFQATT, CDR2 SNEGSKA (reference sequence). The V and J ends lost 6 bases and 4 bases, in that order; junction bases with no gene match: 17. The CDR3 is 17 amino acids.

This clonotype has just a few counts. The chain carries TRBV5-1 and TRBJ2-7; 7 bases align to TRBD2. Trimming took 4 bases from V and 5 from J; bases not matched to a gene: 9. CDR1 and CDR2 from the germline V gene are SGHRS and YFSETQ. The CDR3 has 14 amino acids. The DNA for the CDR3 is TGCGCCAGCAGCCCGCCCGGGGGGATCCACGAGCAGTACTTC. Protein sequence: CASSPPGGIHEQYF.

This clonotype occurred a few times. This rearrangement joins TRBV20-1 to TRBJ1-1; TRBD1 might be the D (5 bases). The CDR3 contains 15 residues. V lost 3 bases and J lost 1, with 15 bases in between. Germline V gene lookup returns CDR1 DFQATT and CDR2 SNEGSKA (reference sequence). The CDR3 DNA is TGCAGTGCTAGCGGGACCGGGAAGGGGAACACTGAAGCTTTCTTT. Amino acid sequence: CSASGTGKGNTEAFF.

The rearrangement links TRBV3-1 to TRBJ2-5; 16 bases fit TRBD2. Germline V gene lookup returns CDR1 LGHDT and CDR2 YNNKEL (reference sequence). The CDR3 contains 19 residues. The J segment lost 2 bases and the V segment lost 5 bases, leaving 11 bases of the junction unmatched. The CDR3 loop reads CASSESLGTSGGGQETQYF. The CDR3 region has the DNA TGTGCCAGCAGCGAATCACTTGGGACTAGCGGGGGGGGGCAAGAGACCCAGTACTTC.